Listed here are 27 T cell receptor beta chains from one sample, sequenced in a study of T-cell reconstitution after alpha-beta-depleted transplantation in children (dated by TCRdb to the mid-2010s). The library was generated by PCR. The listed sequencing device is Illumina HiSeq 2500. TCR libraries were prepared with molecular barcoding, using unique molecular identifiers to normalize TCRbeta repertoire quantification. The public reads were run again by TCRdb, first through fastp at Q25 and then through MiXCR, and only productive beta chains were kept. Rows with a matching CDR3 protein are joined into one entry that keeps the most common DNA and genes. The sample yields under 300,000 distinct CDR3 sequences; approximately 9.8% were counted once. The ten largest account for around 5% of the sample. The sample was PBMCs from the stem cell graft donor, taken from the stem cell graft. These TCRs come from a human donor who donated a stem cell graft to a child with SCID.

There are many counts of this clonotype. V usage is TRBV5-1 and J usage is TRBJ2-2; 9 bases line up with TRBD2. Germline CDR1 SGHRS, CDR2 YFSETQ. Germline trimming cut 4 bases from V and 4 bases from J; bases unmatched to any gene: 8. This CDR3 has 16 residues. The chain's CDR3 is CASSLGAGLATGELFF. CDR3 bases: TGCGCCAGCAGCCTCGGTGCGGGACTAGCCACCGGGGAGCTGTTTTTT.

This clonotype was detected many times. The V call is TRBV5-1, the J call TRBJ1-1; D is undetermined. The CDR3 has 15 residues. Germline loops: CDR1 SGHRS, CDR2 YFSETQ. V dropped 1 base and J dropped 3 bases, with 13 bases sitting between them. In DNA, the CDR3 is TGCGCCAGCAGCTTGTTGGCCGCCGGGGACACTGAAGCTTTCTTT. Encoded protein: CASSLLAAGDTEAFF.

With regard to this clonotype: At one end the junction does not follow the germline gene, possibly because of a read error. The CDR3 is CATSYSTGTVGNTIYF. In DNA, the CDR3 is TGTGCCACCAGTTATTCGACCGGGACAGTTGGAAACACCATATATTTT. The chain combines TRBV6-5 with TRBJ1-3; 7 nucleotides match TRBD1. CDR1 and CDR2 (germline): MNHEY, SVGAGI. The CDR3 totals 16 residues.

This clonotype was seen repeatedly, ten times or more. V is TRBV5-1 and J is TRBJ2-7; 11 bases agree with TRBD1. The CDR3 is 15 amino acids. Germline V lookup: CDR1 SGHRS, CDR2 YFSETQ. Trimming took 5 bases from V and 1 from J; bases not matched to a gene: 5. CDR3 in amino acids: CASRPGTGGSYEQYF. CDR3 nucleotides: TGCGCCAGCAGGCCCGGGACAGGGGGTTCCTACGAGCAGTACTTC.

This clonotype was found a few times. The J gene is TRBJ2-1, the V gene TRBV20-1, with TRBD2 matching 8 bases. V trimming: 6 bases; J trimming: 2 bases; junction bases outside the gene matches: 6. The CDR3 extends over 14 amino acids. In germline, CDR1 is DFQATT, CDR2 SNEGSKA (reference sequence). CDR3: CSAPTSGPYNEQFF. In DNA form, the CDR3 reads TGCAGTGCCCCCACTAGCGGTCCCTACAATGAGCAGTTCTTC.

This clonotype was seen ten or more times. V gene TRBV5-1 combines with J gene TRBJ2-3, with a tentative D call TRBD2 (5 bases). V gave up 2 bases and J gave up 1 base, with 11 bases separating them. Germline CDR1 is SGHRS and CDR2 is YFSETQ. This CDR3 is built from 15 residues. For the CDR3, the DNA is TGCGCCAGCAGCTTTGGACTGACTCGCACAGATACGCAGTATTTT. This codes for CASSFGLTRTDTQYF.

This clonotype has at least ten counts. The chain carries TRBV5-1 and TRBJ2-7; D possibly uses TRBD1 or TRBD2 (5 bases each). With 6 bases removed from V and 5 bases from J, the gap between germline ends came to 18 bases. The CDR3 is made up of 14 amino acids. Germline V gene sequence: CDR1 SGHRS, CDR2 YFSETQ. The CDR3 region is CASNEGPGNDEQYF. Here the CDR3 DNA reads TGCGCCAGCAACGAGGGACCCGGGAATGACGAGCAGTACTTC.

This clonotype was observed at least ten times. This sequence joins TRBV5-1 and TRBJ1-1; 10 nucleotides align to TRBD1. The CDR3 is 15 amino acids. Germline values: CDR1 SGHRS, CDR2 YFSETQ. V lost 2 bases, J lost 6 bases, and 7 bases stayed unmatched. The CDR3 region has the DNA TGCGCCAGCAGCTTTTGGGACAGGGGCTCCCCTGAAGCTTTCTTT. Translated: CASSFWDRGSPEAFF.

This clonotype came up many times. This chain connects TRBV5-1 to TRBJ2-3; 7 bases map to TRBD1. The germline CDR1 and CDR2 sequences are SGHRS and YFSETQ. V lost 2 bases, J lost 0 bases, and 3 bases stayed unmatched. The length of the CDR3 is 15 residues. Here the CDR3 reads CASSFTGQSTDTQYF. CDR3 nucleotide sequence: TGCGCCAGCAGCTTCACGGGACAGAGCACAGATACGCAGTATTTT. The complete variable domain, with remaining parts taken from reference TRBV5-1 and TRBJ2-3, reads KAGVTQTPRYLIKTRGQQVTLSCSPISGHRSVSWYQQTPGQGLQFLFEYFSETQRNKGNFPGRFSGRQFSNSRSEMNVSTLELGDSALYLCASSFTGQSTDTQYFGPGTRLTVL.

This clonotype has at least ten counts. The CDR3 protein is CASSLARRDEQYF. Here the CDR3 DNA reads TGCGCCAGCAGCTTGGCTCGCCGGGACGAGCAGTACTTC. The J gene is TRBJ2-7, the V gene TRBV5-1; D gene uncertain. The CDR3 length is 13 residues. CDR1 is SGHRS, CDR2 YFSETQ, per germline. V gave up 0 bases and J gave up 5 bases, with 9 bases separating them.

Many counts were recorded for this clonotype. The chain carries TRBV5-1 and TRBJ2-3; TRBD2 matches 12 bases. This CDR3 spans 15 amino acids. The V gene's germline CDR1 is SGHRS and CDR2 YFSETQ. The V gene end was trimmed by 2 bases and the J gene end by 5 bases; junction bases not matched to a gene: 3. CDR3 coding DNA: TGCGCCAGCAGCTTCTGGGGACTAGCGGGAGATACGCAGTATTTT. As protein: CASSFWGLAGDTQYF.

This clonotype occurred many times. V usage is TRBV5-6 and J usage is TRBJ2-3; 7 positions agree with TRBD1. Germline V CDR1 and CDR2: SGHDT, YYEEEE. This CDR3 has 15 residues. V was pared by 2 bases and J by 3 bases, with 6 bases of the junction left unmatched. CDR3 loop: CASSLGGRRTDTQYF. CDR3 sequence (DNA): TGTGCCAGCAGCTTAGGGGGCCGAAGAACAGATACGCAGTATTTT.

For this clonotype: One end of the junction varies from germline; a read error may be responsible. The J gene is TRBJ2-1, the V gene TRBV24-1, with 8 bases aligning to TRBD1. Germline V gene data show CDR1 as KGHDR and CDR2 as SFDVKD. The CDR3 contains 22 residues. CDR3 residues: CATSYLTRLTPGQAVARNEQFF. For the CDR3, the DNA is TGTGCCACCAGTTATTTAACCCGTCTAACTCCGGGACAGGCTGTTGCTAGGAATGAGCAGTTCTTC.

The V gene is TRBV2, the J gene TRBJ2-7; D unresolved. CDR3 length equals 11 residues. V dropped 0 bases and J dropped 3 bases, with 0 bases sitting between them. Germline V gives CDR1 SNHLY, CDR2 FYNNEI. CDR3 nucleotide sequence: TGTGCCAGCAGTGAAGCCTACGAGCAGTACTTC. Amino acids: CASSEAYEQYF.

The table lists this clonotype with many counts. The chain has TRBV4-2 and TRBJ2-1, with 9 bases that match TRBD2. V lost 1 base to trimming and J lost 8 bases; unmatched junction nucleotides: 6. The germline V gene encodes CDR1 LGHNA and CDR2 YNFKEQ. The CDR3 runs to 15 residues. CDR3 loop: CASSQGLAASYEQFF. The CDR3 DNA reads TGTGCCAGCAGCCAAGGACTAGCGGCCTCCTATGAGCAGTTCTTC.

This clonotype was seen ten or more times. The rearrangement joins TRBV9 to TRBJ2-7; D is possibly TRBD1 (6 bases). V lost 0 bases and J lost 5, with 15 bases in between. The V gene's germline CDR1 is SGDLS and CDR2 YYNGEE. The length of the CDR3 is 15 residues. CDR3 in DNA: TGTGCCAGCAGCGTAGAGGGGGTACGAAGAAACGAGCAGTACTTC. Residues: CASSVEGVRRNEQYF.

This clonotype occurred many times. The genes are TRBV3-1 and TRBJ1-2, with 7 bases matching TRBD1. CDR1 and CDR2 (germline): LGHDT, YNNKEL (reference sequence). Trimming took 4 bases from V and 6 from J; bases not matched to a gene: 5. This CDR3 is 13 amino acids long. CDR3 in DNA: TGTGCCAGCAGCCGGGAGGGGGCACATGGCTACACCTTC. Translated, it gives CASSREGAHGYTF.

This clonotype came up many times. This CDR3 is CASSRGLAGTYNEQFF. The CDR3, as DNA: TGTGCCAGCAGCCGGGGCCTCGCCGGGACCTACAATGAGCAGTTCTTC. The chain carries TRBV5-6 and TRBJ2-1; D is perhaps TRBD1 or TRBD2 (5 bases each). This CDR3 contains 16 residues. V was pared by 4 bases and J by 2 bases, with 16 bases between. Germline V gives CDR1 SGHDT, CDR2 YYEEEE.

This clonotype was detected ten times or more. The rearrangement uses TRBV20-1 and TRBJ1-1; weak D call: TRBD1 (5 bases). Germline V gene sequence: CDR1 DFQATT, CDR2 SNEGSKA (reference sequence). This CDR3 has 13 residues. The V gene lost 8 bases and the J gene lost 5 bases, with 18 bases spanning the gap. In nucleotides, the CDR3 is TGCAGTTTCTCCCCGGCAGGGAGAACTGAAGCTTTCTTT. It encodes CSFSPAGRTEAFF.

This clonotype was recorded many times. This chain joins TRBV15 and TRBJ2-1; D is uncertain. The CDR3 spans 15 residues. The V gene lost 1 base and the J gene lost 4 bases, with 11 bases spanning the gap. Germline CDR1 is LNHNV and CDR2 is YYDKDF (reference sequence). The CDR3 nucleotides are TGTGCCACCAGCAGAGGGGCGGAACCTTACAATGAGCAGTTCTTC. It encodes CATSRGAEPYNEQFF.

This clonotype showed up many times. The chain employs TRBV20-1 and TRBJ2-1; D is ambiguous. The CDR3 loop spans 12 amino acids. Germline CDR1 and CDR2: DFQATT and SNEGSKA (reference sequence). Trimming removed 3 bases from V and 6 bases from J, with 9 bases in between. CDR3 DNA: TGCAGTGCTAGCGGCTCCACCAATGAGCAGTTCTTC. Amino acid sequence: CSASGSTNEQFF.

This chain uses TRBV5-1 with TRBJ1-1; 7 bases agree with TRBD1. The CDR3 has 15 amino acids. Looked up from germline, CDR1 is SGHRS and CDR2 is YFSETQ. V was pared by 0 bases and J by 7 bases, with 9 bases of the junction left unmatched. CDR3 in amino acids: CASSLVGRGGDEAFF. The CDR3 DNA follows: TGCGCCAGCAGCTTGGTCGGCAGGGGGGGAGATGAAGCTTTCTTT. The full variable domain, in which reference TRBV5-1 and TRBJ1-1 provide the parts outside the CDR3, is KAGVTQTPRYLIKTRGQQVTLSCSPISGHRSVSWYQQTPGQGLQFLFEYFSETQRNKGNFPGRFSGRQFSNSRSEMNVSTLELGDSALYLCASSLVGRGGDEAFFGQGTRLTVV.

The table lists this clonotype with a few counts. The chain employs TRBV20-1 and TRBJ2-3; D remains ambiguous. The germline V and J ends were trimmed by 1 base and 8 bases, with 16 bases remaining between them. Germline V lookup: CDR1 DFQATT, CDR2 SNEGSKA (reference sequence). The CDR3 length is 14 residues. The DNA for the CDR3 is TGCAGTGCTAGAGGAGCGACTTCTTCGGGTACGCAGTATTTT. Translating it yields CSARGATSSGTQYF.

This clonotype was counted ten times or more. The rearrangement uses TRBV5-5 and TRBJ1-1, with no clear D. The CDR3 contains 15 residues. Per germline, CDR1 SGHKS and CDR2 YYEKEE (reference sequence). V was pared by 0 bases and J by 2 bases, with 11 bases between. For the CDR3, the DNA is TGTGCCAGCAGCTTGGAAGTAGGGCGAAACACTGAAGCTTTCTTT. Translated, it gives CASSLEVGRNTEAFF.

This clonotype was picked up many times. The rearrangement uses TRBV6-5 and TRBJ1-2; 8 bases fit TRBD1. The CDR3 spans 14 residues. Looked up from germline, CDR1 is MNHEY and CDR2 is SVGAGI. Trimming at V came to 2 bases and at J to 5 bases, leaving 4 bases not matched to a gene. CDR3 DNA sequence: TGTGCCAGCAGTTACGGACAGGGATCATATGGCTACACCTTC. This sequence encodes CASSYGQGSYGYTF.

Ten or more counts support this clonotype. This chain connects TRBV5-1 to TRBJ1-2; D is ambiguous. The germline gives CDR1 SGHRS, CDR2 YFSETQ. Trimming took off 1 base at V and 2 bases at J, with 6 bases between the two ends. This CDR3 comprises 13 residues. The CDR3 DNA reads TGCGCCAGCAGCTTGTTAGAGAACTATGGCTACACCTTC. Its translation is CASSLLENYGYTF.

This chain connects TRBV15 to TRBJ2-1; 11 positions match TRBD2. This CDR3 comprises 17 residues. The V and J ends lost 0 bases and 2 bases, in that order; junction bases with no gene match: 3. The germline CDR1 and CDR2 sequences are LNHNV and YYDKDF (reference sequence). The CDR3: CATSRDLSGGAYNEQFF. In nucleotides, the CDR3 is TGTGCCACCAGCAGAGATCTTAGCGGGGGGGCCTACAATGAGCAGTTCTTC.